The T cell receptor (beta chain) under discussion was sequenced for a study of CD8 T cells in Susac syndrome. Regarding the study as a whole: By the study's own acknowledgment, its TCR sequencing and HLA analysis included relatively few individuals.

RNA was extracted with the RNeasy kit, and a quantity of roughly 0.5 to 1 ug was reverse transcribed using random hexamers. Amplification of TCR beta CDR3 spanned 54 Vbeta and 13 Jbeta via immunoSEQ multiplex PCR. TCRdb used MiXCR to reprocess the immunoSEQ multiplex PCR reads, holding one entry per CDR3 protein. The repertoire holds under 200,000 distinct CDR3 sequences, with roughly 94% as singletons. For this clonotype: Antigen specificity is unknown.

From blood CD8+ and CD4+ T cells, the TCR beta chain was sequenced. TEMRA cells were FACS-enriched, unlike CD8+ and CD4+ T cells, which were negatively isolated. J was trimmed by 6 bases and V by 7 bases; bases with no gene match: 7. The CDR3 loop spans 14 amino acids. CDR1 KGHDR and CDR2 SFDVKD come from the germline V gene. The sample was CD4+ T cells from PBMCs. This clonotype was obtained from a human donor in good health. V and J are TRBV24-1 and TRBJ2-1; the match to TRBD1 covers 8 bases. The CDR3 DNA is TGTGCCACCAGGCGGACAGGGAAGGGCAATGAGCAGTTCTTC. Translation: CATRRTGKGNEQFF.